The 30 T cell receptor beta chains below were found in one sample sequenced in a study of regulatory T cells in long-lasting Graves disease. Library construction for TCR beta used iRepertoire HTBI primers and Arm-PCR of CDR3 regions. TCRdb fed the multiplex PCR reads into MiXCR, producing one record per CDR3 protein. This sample has roughly 400,000 distinct CDR3 sequences, with about 17% found just once. Specified time point: newly diagnosed GD, antithyroid drugs for less than 3 months. There was RNA extracted from PBMCs, and the TCR library was made from it. The same data also went into a second study, on T cells in Graves' hyperthyroidism and ophthalmopathy.

Sequencing was performed on peripheral blood mononuclear cells (PBMCs), taken at new diagnosis, from a patient treated with antithyroid drugs. The receptors come from a woman aged 18-30 years with Graves disease.

This clonotype was seen at least ten times. The rearrangement joins TRBV2 to TRBJ1-3, with D tentatively TRBD1 (5 bases). This CDR3 is built from 15 residues. The V gene's germline CDR1 is SNHLY and CDR2 FYNNEI. V was clipped by 6 bases and J by 2 bases, with 14 bases between them. CDR3 coding DNA: TGTGCCAGCAGGGAGGTATGGGACCCTGGAAACACCATATATTTT. Translated, it gives CASREVWDPGNTIYF.

This clonotype was picked up many times. This chain's CDR3 is CASSLFPSLDEQYF. The CDR3 bases are TGTGCCAGCAGTTTATTTCCGTCCCTGGACGAGCAGTACTTC. This rearrangement joins TRBV27 to TRBJ2-7; no firm D call. The CDR3 length is 14 residues. V lost 1 base to trimming and J lost 5 bases, with 12 bases between them. Germline CDR1 reads MNHEY; CDR2 reads SMNVEV (reference sequence).

This clonotype has at least ten counts. V and J are TRBV3-1 and TRBJ1-1, with TRBD1 matching 12 bases. The germline CDR1 and CDR2 sequences are LGHDT and YNNKEL (reference sequence). The CDR3 covers 16 residues. V shed 6 bases, J shed 4 bases, and the junction held 9 bases outside the gene matches. The CDR3 region is CASRRKGQGATTEAFF. The CDR3 DNA reads as TGTGCCAGCAGACGTAAGGGACAGGGGGCGACCACTGAAGCTTTCTTT. Using reference TRBV3-1 and TRBJ1-1 for the parts outside the CDR3, the full variable domain is DTAVSQTPKYLVTQMGNDKSIKCEQNLGHDTMYWYKQDSKKFLKIMFSYNNKELIINETVPNRFSPKSPDKAHLNLHINSLELGDSAVYFCASRRKGQGATTEAFFGQGTRLTVV.

In its sample, this clonotype was seen many times. The chain couples TRBV7-9 to TRBJ2-5; no firm D call. The CDR3 spans 14 residues. Germline CDR1 is SEHNR and CDR2 is FQNEAQ (reference sequence). Trimming pared 1 base from V and 1 base from J, leaving 7 bases between. The CDR3 loop reads CASSLELVQETQYF. The CDR3 DNA sequence: TGTGCCAGCAGCTTAGAGCTTGTCCAAGAGACCCAGTACTTC.

V is TRBV12-5 and J is TRBJ1-1; a possible D gene is TRBD1 (6 bases). The germline V gene has CDR1 LGHNT and CDR2 FRNRAP. This CDR3 spans 12 amino acids. Trimming removed 1 base from V and 6 bases from J, with 6 bases in between. Here the CDR3 reads CASGLEGAEAFF. The CDR3 region has the DNA TGTGCTAGTGGTTTGGAGGGGGCTGAAGCTTTCTTT.

This clonotype has ten or more counts. This CDR3 is CASSLLSWASGSNEQFF. The CDR3 bases are TGTGCCAGCAGTTTATTGTCGTGGGCTAGCGGGAGCAATGAGCAGTTCTTC. The rearrangement links TRBV28 to TRBJ2-1; TRBD2 agrees at 10 bases. The CDR3 length is 17 residues. The germline V gene has CDR1 MDHEN and CDR2 SYDVKM. V was clipped by 1 base and J by 6 bases; unmatched bases: 9.

This chain connects TRBV12-3 or TRBV12-4 to TRBJ1-4; weak D call: TRBD1 (5 bases). This CDR3 comprises 15 residues. The V and J ends lost 6 bases and 7 bases respectively, with 18 bases between them. The DNA for the CDR3 is TGTGCCAGCAGCAGGCCTTCAGGGACCGGTGAAAAACTGTTTTTT. It yields the protein CASSRPSGTGEKLFF.

This clonotype occurred many times. The CDR3 DNA is TGTGCCAGCAGTGAGTACCGGGACTATGGCTACACCTTC. Its protein product is CASSEYRDYGYTF. V gene TRBV2 combines with J gene TRBJ1-2; no clear D gene. The V end was cut by 3 bases, the J end by 3 bases, with 8 bases between. This CDR3 spans 13 amino acids. Germline CDR1 is SNHLY and CDR2 is FYNNEI.

The chain recombines TRBV20-1 with TRBJ2-7, with D tentatively TRBD2 (6 bases). This CDR3 comprises 14 residues. V lost 1 base and J lost 3, with 13 bases in between. The germline V gene has CDR1 DFQATT and CDR2 SNEGSKA (reference sequence). The CDR3 reads CSARVGEVSYEQYF. The CDR3, as DNA: TGCAGTGCTAGAGTAGGGGAGGTAAGCTACGAGCAGTACTTC.

In nucleotides, the CDR3 is TGCAGCGTTGACCATGACATTCAGTACTTC. Encoded protein: CSVDHDIQYF. This sequence joins TRBV29-1 and TRBJ2-4; no definite D call. Germline values: CDR1 SQVTM, CDR2 ANQGSEA. Trimming removed 3 bases from V and 8 bases from J, with 5 bases in between. The CDR3 runs to 10 residues.

This clonotype was detected many times. J is TRBJ1-5 and V is TRBV2; unclear D gene. In germline, CDR1 is SNHLY, CDR2 FYNNEI. The V end lost 6 bases, the J end lost 6 bases, and 18 bases lay between the germline ends. The length of the CDR3 is 15 residues. The CDR3 nucleotides read TGTGCCAGCAGCGAGCTCTCCGGGTTGGCTCAGCCCCAGCATTTT. It specifies CASSELSGLAQPQHF.

The sample holds many counts of this clonotype. CDR3 nucleotide sequence: TGTGCCAGCAGCTTTGATCATCTACGTGGGCAGTACTTC. This encodes CASSFDHLRGQYF. This rearrangement joins TRBV7-9 to TRBJ2-7; D unclear. The V and J ends lost 3 bases and 9 bases respectively, with 15 bases between them. The CDR3 extends over 13 amino acids. CDR1 and CDR2 (germline): SEHNR, FQNEAQ (reference sequence).

This clonotype appeared once. The chain couples TRBV11-1 to TRBJ2-7, with 10 nucleotides matching TRBD1. Per germline, CDR1 SGHAT and CDR2 FQDESV (reference sequence). This CDR3 region has 16 residues. J was trimmed by 3 bases and V by 4 bases; bases with no gene match: 9. As DNA, the CDR3 is TGTGCCAGCAGCTCTGAGCCCGGACAGGGGGACTACGAGCAGTACTTC. The encoded protein is CASSSEPGQGDYEQYF.

The chain uses TRBV3-1 and TRBJ2-7, with TRBD2 matching 10 bases. The CDR3 is made up of 13 amino acids. Trimming removed 5 bases from V and 9 bases from J; junction bases left unmatched: 7. CDR1 is LGHDT, CDR2 YNNKEL, per germline (reference sequence). The CDR3 DNA reads as TGTGCCAGCAGCGCTCTAGCGGGAGCATCGCAGTACTTC. Translation: CASSALAGASQYF.

V is TRBV12-3 or TRBV12-4 and J is TRBJ1-1; TRBD1 agrees at 7 bases. This CDR3 is 14 amino acids long. Losses at the gene ends were 6 bases for V and 4 bases for J; bases not matched to a gene: 8. CDR3 protein: CASSTDREFTEAFF. DNA for the CDR3: TGTGCCAGCAGCACAGACAGGGAATTCACTGAAGCTTTCTTT.

This clonotype was counted a few times. The rearrangement links TRBV7-9 to TRBJ2-3; D is unclear. Germline V gives CDR1 SEHNR, CDR2 FQNEAQ (reference sequence). There are 14 residues in the CDR3. Trimming cost V 1 base and J 2 bases, with 7 bases left between them. CDR3 protein: CASSLGVATDTQYF. For the CDR3, the DNA is TGTGCCAGCAGCTTAGGGGTGGCCACAGATACGCAGTATTTT. Together with reference TRBV7-9 and TRBJ2-3, the CDR3 gives the full variable domain: DTGVSQNPRHKITKRGQNVTFRCDPISEHNRLYWYRQTLGQGPEFLTYFQNEAQLEKSRLLSDRFSAERPKGSFSTLEIQRTEQGDSAMYLCASSLGVATDTQYFGPGTRLTVL.

Points on this clonotype: This sequence may be a read error, since a much larger clone differs from it by one base. V is TRBV27 and J is TRBJ2-1; 9 bases match TRBD2. Germline trimming cut 6 bases from V and 13 bases from J; bases unmatched to any gene: 10. Per the germline V gene, CDR1 is MNHEY and CDR2 is SMNVEV (reference sequence). The CDR3 runs to 13 residues. CDR3 residues: CASRIAGANIQFF. The CDR3 DNA reads TGTGCCAGCAGAATAGCGGGAGCAAACATTCAGTTCTTC.

This clonotype appeared many times. The V gene is TRBV28, the J gene TRBJ2-1; 8 bases line up with TRBD2. Trimming took 7 bases from V and 8 from J; bases not matched to a gene: 10. Germline V gene lookup returns CDR1 MDHEN and CDR2 SYDVKM. The CDR3 runs to 14 residues. The DNA for the CDR3 is TGTGCCAGCACCTTTCTAGCGGGTAAGGATGAGCAGTTCTTC. Translating it yields CASTFLAGKDEQFF.

This rearrangement joins TRBV27 to TRBJ2-2; D unclear. CDR1 and CDR2 (germline): MNHEY, SMNVEV (reference sequence). Trimming shortened V by 5 bases and J by 5 bases, and 15 bases separated the two germline ends. CDR3 length: 15 residues. This CDR3 reads CASSPKVGGTGELFF. In DNA, the CDR3 is TGTGCCAGCAGTCCCAAGGTGGGCGGAACCGGGGAGCTGTTTTTT.

This clonotype was counted many times. The chain joins TRBV28 to TRBJ2-7; 11 bases are shared with TRBD2. The CDR3 extends over 18 amino acids. Per germline, CDR1 MDHEN and CDR2 SYDVKM. V dropped 5 bases and J dropped 0; count of bases not matched to a gene: 12. Written as DNA, the CDR3 is TGTGCCAGCAGTCTGCTCAACGTCGGGACTAGCGGCTCCTACGAGCAGTACTTC. Translation gives CASSLLNVGTSGSYEQYF.

The chain is built from TRBV3-1 and TRBJ2-1; 10 nucleotides align to TRBD2. The V segment lost 1 base and the J segment 0 bases; nucleotides outside the gene matches: 9. The CDR3 sequence is 19 residues long. Germline CDR1 reads LGHDT; CDR2 reads YNNKEL (reference sequence). The CDR3 nucleotides are TGTGCCAGCAGCCAAGGGGAAACTAGCGGGACTCTCTCCTACAATGAGCAGTTCTTC. It codes for CASSQGETSGTLSYNEQFF.

This clonotype was observed many times. The V gene is TRBV20-1, the J gene TRBJ2-1, with 7 bases lining up with TRBD2. The CDR3 runs to 15 residues. The V gene end was trimmed by 4 bases and the J gene end by 4 bases; junction bases not matched to a gene: 10. CDR1 DFQATT and CDR2 SNEGSKA come from the germline V gene (reference sequence). In DNA, the CDR3 is TGCAGTGCTACCCGCGCCAGCGGGGCATACAATGAGCAGTTCTTC. It encodes CSATRASGAYNEQFF.

The V gene is TRBV5-1, the J gene TRBJ1-4, with D possibly TRBD1 on 6 matching bases. V was trimmed by 7 bases and J by 7 bases, leaving 14 bases between them. The germline CDR1 and CDR2 sequences are SGHRS and YFSETQ. This CDR3 region has 13 residues. CDR3 sequence (DNA): TGCGCCAGCCGGGGGGCCAGTAGTGAAAAACTGTTTTTT. This encodes CASRGASSEKLFF.

The gene calls are TRBV2 and TRBJ1-5; maybe TRBD1 (5 bases). CDR1 is SNHLY and CDR2 is FYNNEI in the germline V gene. The CDR3 covers 13 residues. Between the trimmed V and J ends, which lost 8 bases and 5 bases, there was a span of 13 bases. The CDR3: CASVGGVDQPQHF. The CDR3 DNA is TGTGCCAGCGTGGGGGGGGTGGATCAGCCCCAGCATTTT.

V and J are TRBV9 and TRBJ1-2, with 10 nucleotides matching TRBD1. The V segment lost 6 bases and the J segment 4 bases; nucleotides outside the gene matches: 3. This CDR3 is 13 amino acids long. Per germline, CDR1 SGDLS and CDR2 YYNGEE. The CDR3 region has the DNA TGTGCCAGCACGACAGGGGGCGCCTATGGCTACACCTTC. Amino acid sequence: CASTTGGAYGYTF.

This clonotype was picked up many times. The CDR3 region is CASSPRAGLAGAGGDTQYF. The CDR3 region has the DNA TGTGCCAGCAGCCCCCGCGCAGGACTAGCGGGAGCGGGGGGGGATACGCAGTATTTT. This chain links TRBV7-2 with TRBJ2-3; 13 nucleotides line up with TRBD2. Per germline, CDR1 SGHTA and CDR2 FQGNSA. The CDR3 runs 19 residues. J gave up 6 bases and V 5 bases, and 17 bases lay outside the gene matches.

The table lists this clonotype with a few counts. J is TRBJ2-7 and V is TRBV27; the D gene is possibly TRBD2 (6 bases). The V gene's germline CDR1 is MNHEY and CDR2 SMNVEV (reference sequence). V was shortened by 6 bases and J by 4 bases, with 22 bases between the two germline ends. The CDR3 covers 16 residues. CDR3 amino acids: CASRKRDSLRGYEQYF. CDR3 bases: TGTGCCAGCAGAAAAAGGGACTCCCTAAGGGGTTACGAGCAGTACTTC.

V usage is TRBV25-1 and J usage is TRBJ2-1, with D perhaps TRBD2 (5 bases). The germline V gene encodes CDR1 MGHDK and CDR2 SYGVNS. This CDR3 is 14 amino acids long. Trimming shortened V by 8 bases and J by 5 bases, and 16 bases separated the two germline ends. The CDR3 DNA is TGTGCCAGCGGCACTAGTTGGTCCCACAATGAGCAGTTCTTC. Amino acid sequence: CASGTSWSHNEQFF.

There are many counts of this clonotype. This chain uses TRBV6-2 or TRBV6-3 with TRBJ2-5; no clear D. Trimming left V 0 bases short and J 1 base short, with 9 bases between. Germline loops: CDR1 MNHEY, CDR2 SVGEGT. The CDR3 is made up of 15 amino acids. The CDR3: CASSYSLAFQETQYF. The CDR3 bases are TGTGCCAGCAGTTACTCGTTGGCCTTCCAAGAGACCCAGTACTTC.

This chain uses TRBV27 with TRBJ1-1, with 7 nucleotides matching TRBD1. The CDR3 sequence is 16 residues long. V lost 5 bases and J lost 2; bases outside the gene matches: 11. Germline CDR1 and CDR2: MNHEY and SMNVEV (reference sequence). The CDR3 region has the DNA TGTGCCAGCAGTGACTTAATCAGGGGGGCCAACACTGAAGCTTTCTTT. Translated, it gives CASSDLIRGANTEAFF.